This is a list of T cell receptor beta chains from one sample in a study of T cell responses to AZD1222 COVID-19 vaccine. Here immunoSEQ multiplex PCR was the method, and the copy in TCRdb shows in-frame clones only, minus some. The sample shows around 200,000 clones, 90% to 95% of them seen only once. The sequencing here drew on peripheral blood, taken 28 days after the second AZD1222 dose. The receptors were sampled from an adult who received the AZD1222 COVID-19 vaccine. Each CDR3 is given with its conserved first and last residue. A D gene is named only where the DNA matches it firmly. Size is omitted from some rows. Given values are once, few, many or a class for expanded clones.

d_gene,j_gene,v_gene,abundance,CDR3nt,CDR3aa
NA,TRBJ2-6,TRBV6-6,NA,TGTGCCAGCAGTACCCCAGGGGCAGGGGCCAACGTCCTGACTTTC,CASSTPGAGANVLTF
TRBD1,TRBJ2-6,TRBV11-2,NA,TGTGCCAGCAGCTTAACGCGGCAGGGGGCGTCTGGGGCCAACGTCCTGACTTTC,CASSLTRQGASGANVLTF
NA,TRBJ1-5,TRBV7-2,NA,TGTGCCAGCAGCCCGAGGATTTATAGCAATCAGCCCCAGCATTTT,CASSPRIYSNQPQHF
NA,TRBJ1-4,TRBV19,NA,TGTGCCAGTAGACAGGCCCCCGAAAAACTGTTTTTT,CASRQAPEKLFF
NA,TRBJ1-1,TRBV2,NA,TGTGCCAGCAGTACTTCCAGGGATTCCTCCAACACTGAAGCTTTCTTT,CASSTSRDSSNTEAFF
TRBD1,TRBJ1-2,TRBV5-1,NA,TGCGCCAGCAGCCGGACAGGGGCTCGCTATGGCTACACCTTC,CASSRTGARYGYTF
TRBD1,TRBJ1-2,TRBV6-2/TRBV6-3,NA,TGTGCCAGCAGCGACCCCGGGACAGGGTATGGCTACACCTTC,CASSDPGTGYGYTF
NA,TRBJ1-6,TRBV4-3,NA,TGCGCCAGCAGCCAAAGATTGGGTCCCCTCAGGGGTTCACCCCTCCACTTT,CASSQRLGPLRGSPLHF
TRBD1,TRBJ1-1,TRBV28,NA,TGTGCCAGCAGTACGGGACAGCCGAACACTGAAGCTTTCTTT,CASSTGQPNTEAFF
NA,TRBJ2-3,TRBV6-5,NA,TGTGCCAGCAGTCAGACAGACACAGATACGCAGTATTTT,CASSQTDTDTQYF
TRBD1,TRBJ1-1,TRBV19,NA,TGTGCCAGTAGTTATCCCACGGGACAGGAAGCTTTCTTT,CASSYPTGQEAFF
NA,TRBJ1-3,TRBV5-5,NA,TGTGCCAGCAGCTTGGTCTGGCAGGGGTCTGGAAACACCATATATTTT,CASSLVWQGSGNTIYF
NA,TRBJ2-7,TRBV6-5,once,TGTGCCAGCAGTTACTCGGACACCTCCTACGAGCAGTACTTC,CASSYSDTSYEQYF
NA,TRBJ2-5,TRBV9,NA,TGTGCCAGCAGCGTAGGCTTAGTTCAAGAGACCCAGTACTTC,CASSVGLVQETQYF
TRBD2,TRBJ2-5,TRBV7-9,NA,TGTGCCAGCAGCCCAGGGACTAGCGGAGAGACCCAGTACTTC,CASSPGTSGETQYF
NA,TRBJ1-2,TRBV5-5,NA,TGTGCCAGCAGCTTTAATTCTGAGAGATCTAACTATGGCTACACCTTC,CASSFNSERSNYGYTF
NA,TRBJ2-3,TRBV7-2,NA,TGTGCCAGCAGCTTATCCGTCAACCGCCCAGATACGCAGTATTTT,CASSLSVNRPDTQYF
NA,TRBJ1-2,TRBV25-1,NA,TGTGCCAGCAGTGAATACATGGGTGGCTACACCTTC,CASSEYMGGYTF
NA,TRBJ1-4,TRBV3-1/TRBV3-2,NA,TGTGCCAGCAGCCAAGCCCGGATGCGGGAAAAACTGTTTTTT,CASSQARMREKLFF
NA,TRBJ1-1,TRBV27,NA,TGTGCCAGCAGCCTGGATGATTCATGGCTGACTGAAGCTTTCTTT,CASSLDDSWLTEAFF
TRBD1,TRBJ1-3,TRBV2,NA,TGTGCCAGCAGTTATACAGGGGTGATGGGGCTCTCTGGAAACACCATATATTTT,CASSYTGVMGLSGNTIYF
NA,TRBJ2-1,TRBV27,NA,TGTGCCAGCAGTTTAGAGACGGGTACCTACAATGAGCAGTTCTTC,CASSLETGTYNEQFF
NA,TRBJ2-7,TRBV6-5,once,TGTGCCAGCAGTAGAGGATCAAAGGGACACGAGCAGTACTTC,CASSRGSKGHEQYF
NA,TRBJ2-3,TRBV2,NA,TGTGCCAGCGGCGACGGTACTAGCACAGATACGCAGTATTTT,CASGDGTSTDTQYF
NA,TRBJ1-3,TRBV5-1,NA,TGCGCCAGCAGCTTGTTCCCGGGGGCGCCATCTGGAAACACCATATATTTT,CASSLFPGAPSGNTIYF
NA,TRBJ1-4,TRBV28,few,TGTGCCAGCAGGCCTCCACCTGGGGCAGGGGATGAAAAACTGTTTTTT,CASRPPPGAGDEKLFF
NA,TRBJ1-1,TRBV29-1,NA,TGCAGCGCCCGACCCCTAATGGGAGACACTGAAGCTTTCTTT,CSARPLMGDTEAFF
TRBD1,TRBJ1-1,TRBV9,NA,TGTGCCAGCAGCGTAGAGGGGGCCAGGGAAGAAGCTTTCTTT,CASSVEGAREEAFF